This TCR beta chain was obtained from a study of tumor and adjacent non-tumor tissue in lung cancer. At the level of the study: There were 12 adenocarcinoma, a couple of squamous cell carcinoma and 1 small cell lung cancer cases. The patients, some ten men and about five women, were roughly 30 to 80 with stage I to III disease.

This sample's RNA came from whole unsorted tissue. Three rounds of nested PCR, following a modified ARM-PCR protocol, produced the TCRbeta library. Via MiXCR, TCRdb re-called the multiplex PCR reads, giving one row per CDR3 protein. The sample has more than 90,000 distinct CDR3 sequences; just over 65% are singletons. Concerning this clonotype itself: The CDR3 does not close with the conserved phenylalanine or tryptophan, likely indicating a read error.

The CDR3 sequence is 15 residues long. Trimming removed 6 bases from V and 4 bases from J, with 18 bases in between. CDR1 and CDR2 (germline): MNHEY, SVGAGI. Material: lung tumor tissue. This sequence originates from a man in his 60s with non-small cell lung cancer. The chain is built from TRBV6-5 and TRBJ1-2; D is perhaps TRBD1 (6 bases). The CDR3 region has the DNA TGTGCCAGCAGCAGCCCCCGGGGGGCTAGCTATGGCTACACCATC. It translates to CASSSPRGASYGYTI.